This paragraph covers one T cell receptor (beta chain) sequence. Its antigen has not been determined. The sample holds no much larger clone one base away, and base qualities are not on file. The collaborating institutions used their own protocols to collect whole blood in K2EDTA tubes. For TCRbeta analysis, collaborators shipped samples in one of three forms: frozen whole blood, isolated PBMCs, or DNA extracted from either of those sample types. This sample was included in a study of blood T cell repertoires in COVID-19 (dated by TCRdb to 2018 to 2021). As for the study more broadly: The collaborator samples originated in the United States, Italy and Spain and spanned the acute and convalescent phases of COVID-19. The material from the prospective study consisted of cDNA or gDNA derived from T cells, B-cell-depleted T cells, or PBMCs. Subjects who had been exposed to COVID-19, were actively infected with it, or had recovered from it provided the deeply sampled blood TCRbeta repertoires that made up the dataset. The repertoires were made available in a free public database intended to serve as a resource for research on the immune response to SARS-CoV-2. The samples were drawn from the first 160 participants of the ongoing ImmuneRACE study and from about 1,200 subjects provided by 6 global collaborators. A de-identified subject ID, COVID-19 status, age in years and sex were almost always included in the sample metadata. HLA class I and class II types, where available, came from metadata supplied by the sample provider rather than from assay-based typing. The research as a whole found: Clinical and demographic metadata were provided uncurated, with the amount varying by source and participant.

Including cysteine and phenylalanine, the CDR3 has 14 amino acids. The sequence is cut down to CDR3 DNA, 42 bases in frame from base 1. Taken from the germline V gene, the CDR1 and CDR2 loops are SNHLY and FYNNEI. Between the V and J ends, shortened by 4 bases and 5 bases respectively, the junction contains 11 bases. TCRbeta CDR3 regions were amplified from genomic DNA using the immunoSEQ Assay, a bias-controlled multiplex PCR. Concerning the study's data processing: The number of nucleated cells in each sample was estimated by amplification of reference gene primers within the assay. To quantify the absolute abundance of each unique TCRbeta CDR3 rearrangement, sequence reads were collapsed and filtered. Productive Simpson clonality was computed per sample as the square root of Simpson's diversity index over productive rearrangements. TCRdb took this table from immuneACCESS and kept in-frame rearrangements with V and J called. Such tables lack part of the clones; where checked against another copy, unresolved V genes explain under half of the gap, and the rest is unexplained. That table furnishes V, J and clone size, whereas the DNA furnished D and trimming. The sample profile shows 50,000 to 75,000 clones; around 81% of them were found once. The ten biggest clones cover about 26% of the sample.

Sequences were obtained from peripheral blood. The clonotype comes from an elderly woman with active or convalescent COVID-19. The rearrangement combines TRBV2 with TRBJ2-2; the best D guess is TRBD2, with 5 bases matching. The DNA sequence is TGTGCCAGCAGTGCCTTTAGGGAGACCGGGGAGCTGTTTTTT. Its translation reads: CASSAFRETGELFF.